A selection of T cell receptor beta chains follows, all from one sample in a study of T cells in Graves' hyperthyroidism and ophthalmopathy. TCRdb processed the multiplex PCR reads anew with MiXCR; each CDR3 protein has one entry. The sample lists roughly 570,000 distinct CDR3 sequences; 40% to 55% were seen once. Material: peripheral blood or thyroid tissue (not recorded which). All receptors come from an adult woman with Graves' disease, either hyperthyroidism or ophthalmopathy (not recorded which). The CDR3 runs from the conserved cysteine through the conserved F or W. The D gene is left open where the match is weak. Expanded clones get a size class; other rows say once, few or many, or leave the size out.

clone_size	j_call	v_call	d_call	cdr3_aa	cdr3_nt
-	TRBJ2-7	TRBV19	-	CASKASGIPDEQYF	TGTGCCAGTAAGGCTTCCGGAATCCCGGACGAGCAGTACTTC
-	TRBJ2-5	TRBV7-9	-	CASSLGPGGAETQYF	TGTGCCAGCAGCTTAGGACCAGGGGGGGCGGAGACCCAGTACTTC
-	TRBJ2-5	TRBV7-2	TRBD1	CASSLGARQGPQYF	TGTGCCAGCAGCTTAGGGGCGAGACAGGGGCCCCAGTACTTC
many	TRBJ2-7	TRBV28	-	CASSTPGDYEQYF	TGTGCCAGCAGCACCCCAGGAGACTACGAGCAGTACTTC
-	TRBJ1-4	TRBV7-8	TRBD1	CASSLYTGTGNGSF	TGTGCCAGCAGCTTATACACCGGGACAGGGAACGGGTCTTTT
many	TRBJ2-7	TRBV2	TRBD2	CASREREGIGEQYF	TGTGCCAGCAGAGAGCGGGAGGGGATTGGGGAGCAGTACTTC
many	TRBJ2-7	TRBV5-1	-	CASSPTAVTAYEQYF	TGCGCCAGCAGCCCCACGGCAGTGACAGCCTACGAGCAGTACTTC
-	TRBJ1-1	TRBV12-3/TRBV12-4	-	CASSFEGGKAFF	TGTGCCAGCAGTTTCGAGGGAGGCAAAGCTTTCTTT
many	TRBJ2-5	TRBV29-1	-	CSAVGGAKTQYF	TGCAGCGCTGTAGGGGGAGCGAAGACCCAGTACTTC
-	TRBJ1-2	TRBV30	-	CAWRTGTHGYTF	TGTGCCTGGCGAACGGGGACGCACGGCTACACCTTC
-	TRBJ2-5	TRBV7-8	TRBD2	CASSLAGGPETQYF	TGTGCCAGCAGCTTAGCGGGAGGGCCGGAGACCCAGTACTTC
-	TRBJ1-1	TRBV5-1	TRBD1	CASSPWTGTNTEAFF	TGCGCCAGCAGCCCATGGACAGGGACGAACACTGAAGCTTTCTTT
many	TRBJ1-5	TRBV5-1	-	CASSPEGQPQHF	TGCGCCAGCAGCCCGGAGGGGCAGCCCCAGCATTTT
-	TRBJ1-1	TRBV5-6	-	CASSLVDKAFF	TGTGCCAGCAGCTTGGTTGACAAAGCTTTCTTT
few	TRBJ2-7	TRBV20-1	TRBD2	CSAVPLAGGPPYEQYF	TGCAGTGCGGTTCCCTTAGCGGGAGGCCCACCCTACGAGCAGTACTTC
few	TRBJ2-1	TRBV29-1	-	CSVEEASSYNEQFF	TGCAGCGTTGAGGAAGCTAGCTCCTACAATGAGCAGTTCTTC
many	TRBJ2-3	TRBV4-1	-	CASSQDSGTPSVYF	TGCGCCAGCAGCCAAGATTCGGGGACCCCTTCCGTGTATTTT
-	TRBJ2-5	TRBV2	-	CASSEPPYDSGKTQYF	TGTGCCAGCAGTGAACCCCCTTATGATTCCGGCAAGACCCAGTACTTC
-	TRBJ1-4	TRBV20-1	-	CSASSGGMAGKLFF	TGCAGTGCTAGCTCGGGGGGAATGGCCGGGAAACTGTTTTTT
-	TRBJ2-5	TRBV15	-	CATSRDVVSETQYF	TGTGCCACCAGCAGGGATGTTGTCAGTGAGACCCAGTACTTC
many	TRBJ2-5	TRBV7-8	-	CASSLASLRRPQETQYF	TGTGCCAGCAGCTTAGCATCCCTCAGGAGGCCCCAAGAGACCCAGTACTTC
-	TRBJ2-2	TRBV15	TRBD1	CATSSDRVNTGELFF	TGTGCCACCAGCAGTGACAGGGTAAACACCGGGGAGCTGTTTTTT
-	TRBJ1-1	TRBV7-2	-	CASSLESGKAFF	TGTGCCAGCAGCTTAGAGTCGGGTAAAGCTTTCTTT
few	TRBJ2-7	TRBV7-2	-	CASSHGSYEQYF	TGTGCCAGCAGTCACGGATCCTACGAGCAGTACTTC
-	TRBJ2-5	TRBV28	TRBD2	CASSLAGLRALKTQYF	TGTGCCAGCAGTTTAGCGGGACTACGAGCTTTGAAGACCCAGTACTTC
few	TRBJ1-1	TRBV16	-	CASSPSPRGRDTEAFF	TGTGCCAGCAGCCCCTCCCCGCGTGGTAGAGACACTGAAGCTTTCTTT
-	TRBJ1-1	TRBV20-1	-	CSAPQGYTEAFF	TGCAGTGCTCCTCAGGGGTACACTGAAGCTTTCTTT
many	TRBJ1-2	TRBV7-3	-	CASSLGGRGQTF	TGTGCCAGCAGCTTAGGAGGGAGGGGCCAAACCTTC
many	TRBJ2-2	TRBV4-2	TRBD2	CASRDSDGRLGGELFF	TGTGCCAGCAGGGACTCTGACGGGAGGCTAGGCGGGGAGCTGTTTTTT
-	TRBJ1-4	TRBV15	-	CATRGPGGEKLFF	TGTGCCACCAGAGGCCCGGGGGGAGAAAAACTGTTTTTT
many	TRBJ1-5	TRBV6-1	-	CASSESWSQPQHF	TGTGCCAGCAGTGAAAGTTGGTCCCAGCCCCAGCATTTT
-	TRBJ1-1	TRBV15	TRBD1	CATSRTDRGGSTEAFF	TGTGCCACCAGCAGAACGGACAGGGGGGGGAGTACTGAAGCTTTCTTT
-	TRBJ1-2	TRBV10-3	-	CATSDFTGTYGYTF	TGTGCCACCAGTGATTTTACAGGGACATATGGCTACACCTTC
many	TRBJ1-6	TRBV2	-	CASRGQSSYNSPLHF	TGTGCCAGCAGGGGGCAGAGCTCCTATAATTCACCCCTCCACTTT